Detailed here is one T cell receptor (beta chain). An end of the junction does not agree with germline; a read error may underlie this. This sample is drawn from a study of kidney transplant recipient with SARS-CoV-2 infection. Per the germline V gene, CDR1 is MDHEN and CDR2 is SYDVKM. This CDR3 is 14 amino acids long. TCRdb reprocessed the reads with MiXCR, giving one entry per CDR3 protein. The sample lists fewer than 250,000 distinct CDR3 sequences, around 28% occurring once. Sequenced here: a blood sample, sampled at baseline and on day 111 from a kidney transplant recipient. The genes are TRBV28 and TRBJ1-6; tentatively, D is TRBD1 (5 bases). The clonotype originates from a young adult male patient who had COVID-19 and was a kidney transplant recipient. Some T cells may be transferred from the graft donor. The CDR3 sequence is CTSRTGTVYSPLHF. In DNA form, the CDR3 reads TGTACCAGCAGGACCGGGACGGTATATTCACCCCTCCACTTT.